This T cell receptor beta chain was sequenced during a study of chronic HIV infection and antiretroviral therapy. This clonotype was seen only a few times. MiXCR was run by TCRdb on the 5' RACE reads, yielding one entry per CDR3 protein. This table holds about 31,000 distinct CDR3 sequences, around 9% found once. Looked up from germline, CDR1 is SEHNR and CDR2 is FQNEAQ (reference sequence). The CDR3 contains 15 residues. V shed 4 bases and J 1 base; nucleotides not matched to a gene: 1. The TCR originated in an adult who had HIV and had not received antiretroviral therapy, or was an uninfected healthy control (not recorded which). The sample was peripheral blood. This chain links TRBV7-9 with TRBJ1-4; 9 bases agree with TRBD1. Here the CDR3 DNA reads TGTGCCAGCAGCTCGACAGGGGGAACTAATGAAAAACTGTTTTTT. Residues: CASSSTGGTNEKLFF.